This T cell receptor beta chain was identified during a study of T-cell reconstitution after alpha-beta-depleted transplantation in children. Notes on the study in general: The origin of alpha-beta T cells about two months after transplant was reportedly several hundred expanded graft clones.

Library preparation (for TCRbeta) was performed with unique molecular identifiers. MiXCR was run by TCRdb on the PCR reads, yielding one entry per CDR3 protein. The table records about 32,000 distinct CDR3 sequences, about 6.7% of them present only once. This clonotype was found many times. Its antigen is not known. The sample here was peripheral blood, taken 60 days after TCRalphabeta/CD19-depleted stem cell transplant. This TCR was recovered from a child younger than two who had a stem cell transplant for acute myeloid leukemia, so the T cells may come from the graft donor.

The CDR3 loop is CAIRVGVHREGNEQFF. CDR3 in DNA: TGTGCCATCAGGGTGGGAGTCCATCGGGAGGGCAATGAGCAGTTCTTC. The rearrangement joins TRBV10-3 to TRBJ2-1; TRBD2 matches 8 bases. The CDR3 length is 16 residues. Germline-derived CDR1 and CDR2 are ENHRY and SYGVKD. With 6 bases clipped from V and 6 bases from J, the junction kept 13 bases outside the gene matches.